This T cell receptor beta chain emerged from a study of blood T cells in healthy people across ages. Staff drew approximately 9.1 milliliters of peripheral blood from each donor. A second about 7 to 12 cycle PCR used barcoded and J-beta primers. TCRdb itself ran the 5' RACE reads through MiXCR, one entry per CDR3 protein. The sample shows over a million distinct CDR3 sequences, under 45% of them seen only once. The CDR3 consists of 15 residues. V dropped 5 bases and J dropped 4; count of bases not matched to a gene: 3. CDR1 and CDR2 (germline): MNHEY, SMNVEV (reference sequence). The TCR sequence derives from a woman aged 60-75 years in good health. This chain links TRBV27 with TRBJ2-5, with TRBD2 matching 14 bases. Sequencing was performed on blood. The CDR3 here is CASSRGLAGGETQYF. CDR3 in DNA: TGTGCCAGCAGTCGCGGACTAGCGGGAGGAGAGACCCAGTACTTC.